This TCR beta chain comes out of a study of cytomegalovirus exposure and HLA in healthy donors. The donors formed part of the approximately 120-subject validation cohort, distinct from the roughly 700-subject first cohort. The V gene end was trimmed by 4 bases and the J gene end by 11 bases; junction bases not matched to a gene: 6. Germline-derived CDR1 and CDR2 are SEHNR and FQNEAQ (reference sequence). This CDR3 contains 13 residues. Assay used: immunoSEQ multiplex PCR; TCRdb lists only in-frame clones, some missing. The sample shows about 74,000 clones, about 93% of them seen only once. This clone was recorded a few times. What it recognizes is unknown. Findings and caveats of the study: The authors listed 164 TCR beta chains as cytomegalovirus-associated. That first-cohort TCR clusters tended to co-occur in the roughly 110 validation repertoires was found in a later analysis.

This clonotype was obtained from a woman aged 18-35 years in good health and CMV-seropositive. Sequencing was done on a sample of PBMCs. This rearrangement joins TRBV7-9 to TRBJ1-1; 11 positions match TRBD1. The CDR3 DNA reads as TGTGCCAGCAGCTGGGGACAGGGGGGTGAGGCTTTCTTT. Residues: CASSWGQGGEAFF.